These 22 T cell receptor beta chains were all obtained from the same sample, sequenced in a study of shared clonotypes between healthy human individuals. Naivety among CD8 cells was defined by CD45RO negativity and positive CCR7 selection, thereby excluding terminally differentiated effector memory CD45RA+ cells. The method was immunoSEQ multiplex PCR; TCRdb's version includes in-frame clones alone and lacks a portion of them. The sample contains millions of clones, about 94% of which appear only once. The sequenced sample consisted of naive CD8+ T cells sorted from blood. All receptors derive from a man between 18 and 29 years old in good health.

Details on this clone: In the same sample, other DNA sequences code for this CDR3. V and J are TRBV6-6 and TRBJ2-7, with TRBD1 identical over 7 bases. Unmatched junction bases numbered 4, after V lost 6 bases and J lost 2 bases. CDR1 is MNHNY, CDR2 SVGAGI, per germline (reference sequence). The CDR3 extends over 13 amino acids. In nucleotides, the CDR3 is TGTGCCAGCAGCCCCAGGGGGACCTACGAGCAGTACTTC. The encoded protein is CASSPRGTYEQYF.

This clone appeared a single time. CDR3 region: CASSEGASTDTQYF. CDR3 DNA sequence: TGTGCCAGCAGCGAGGGTGCGAGCACAGATACGCAGTATTTT. This rearrangement joins TRBV9 to TRBJ2-3; D call uncertain. The V end lost 3 bases, the J end lost 0 bases, and 8 bases lay between the germline ends. This CDR3 has 14 residues. Germline lookup yields CDR1 SGDLS and CDR2 YYNGEE.

V and J are TRBV2 and TRBJ2-7, with a possible D match to TRBD1 (6 bases). The CDR3 is 14 amino acids. Trimming shortened V by 2 bases and J by 4 bases, and 12 bases separated the two germline ends. CDR1 is SNHLY and CDR2 is FYNNEI in the germline V gene. The CDR3 DNA sequence: TGTGCCAGCAGTGAAACGGGGCAGGGGTACGAGCAGTACTTC. As protein: CASSETGQGYEQYF. The full variable domain, with the rest looked up from reference TRBV2 and TRBJ2-7, is EPEVTQTPSHQVTQMGQEVILRCVPISNHLYFYWYRQILGQKVEFLVSFYNNEISEKSEIFDDQFSVERPDGSNFTLKIRSTKLEDSAMYFCASSETGQGYEQYFGPGTRLTVT.

The rearrangement joins TRBV27 to TRBJ1-6; D is ambiguous. This CDR3 spans 16 amino acids. Germline assignment: CDR1 MNHEY and CDR2 SMNVEV (reference sequence). Trimming removed 3 bases at V and 3 bases at J, with 12 bases between. CDR3 DNA: TGTGCCAGCAGTTTGGCACCGCCGAACTATAATTCACCCCTCCACTTT. This codes for CASSLAPPNYNSPLHF.

Only one count was recorded for this clone. Other nucleotide sequences from this sample produce the same CDR3. The J gene is TRBJ2-7, the V gene TRBV6-6; D may be TRBD2 (6 bases). The length of the CDR3 is 11 residues. Germline V gives CDR1 MNHNY, CDR2 SVGAGI (reference sequence). The V and J ends lost 5 bases and 6 bases respectively, with 8 bases between them. In nucleotides, the CDR3 is TGTGCCAGCAGTCTGGGGGGCGAGCAGTACTTC. This codes for CASSLGGEQYF.

V and J are TRBV6-5 and TRBJ1-1; TRBD1 is a possible D gene (5 bases). The CDR3 spans 14 residues. V was shortened by 6 bases and J by 4 bases, with 15 bases between the two germline ends. Germline V gene sequence: CDR1 MNHEY, CDR2 SVGAGI. The CDR3 DNA reads TGTGCCAGCAGCCCGGTGCGGGGGTCCACTGAAGCTTTCTTT. The encoded protein is CASSPVRGSTEAFF.

V gene TRBV5-1 combines with J gene TRBJ2-1; the D is unclear. In germline, CDR1 is SGHRS, CDR2 YFSETQ. V lost 7 bases and J lost 4, with 15 bases in between. CDR3 length: 14 residues. Written as DNA, the CDR3 is TGCGCCAGCCAACCCCAAAAAGGGTACAATGAGCAGTTCTTC. It codes for CASQPQKGYNEQFF.

This clone was observed a few times. This chain connects TRBV19 to TRBJ1-1, with 7 bases matching TRBD1. The germline V gene encodes CDR1 LNHDA and CDR2 SQIVND (reference sequence). The CDR3 has 14 residues. V trimming: 6 bases; J trimming: 6 bases; junction bases outside the gene matches: 10. This chain's CDR3 is CASRRQGAGPEAFF. CDR3 coding DNA: TGTGCCAGTAGAAGACAGGGTGCGGGACCTGAAGCTTTCTTT.

As to this clone: In the same sample, other DNA sequences code for this CDR3. This sequence joins TRBV6-5 and TRBJ2-7; TRBD1 matches 9 bases. J was trimmed by 4 bases and V by 2 bases; bases with no gene match: 3. Germline V gives CDR1 MNHEY, CDR2 SVGAGI. The CDR3 consists of 14 residues. This CDR3 reads CASSYRGQGYEQYF. CDR3 nucleotide sequence: TGTGCCAGCAGTTACCGGGGACAGGGTTACGAGCAGTACTTC.

V is TRBV5-4 and J is TRBJ2-5; the D is unclear. Trimming left V 3 bases short and J 2 bases short, with 8 bases between. CDR1 is SGHNT and CDR2 is YYREEE in the germline V gene (reference sequence). This CDR3 has 13 residues. CDR3 nucleotide sequence: TGTGCCAGCAGCTCCCAGTCACAAGAGACCCAGTACTTC. It translates to CASSSQSQETQYF.

Regarding this clone: This specimen includes other DNA sequences encoding the same CDR3. The chain is built from TRBV19 and TRBJ1-2; 7 nucleotides line up with TRBD1. CDR1 is LNHDA, CDR2 SQIVND, per germline (reference sequence). The CDR3 extends over 13 amino acids. V was clipped by 5 bases and J by 3 bases; unmatched bases: 3. This chain's CDR3 is CASSPGTDYGYTF. CDR3 coding DNA: TGTGCCAGTAGTCCCGGGACAGACTATGGCTACACCTTC.

The chain employs TRBV7-8 and TRBJ2-1; tentative D call: TRBD2 (5 bases). From germline, CDR1 is SGHVS and CDR2 FQNEAQ. The length of the CDR3 is 15 residues. The germline V and J ends were trimmed by 3 bases and 6 bases, with 15 bases remaining between them. CDR3 coding DNA: TGTGCCAGCAGCTTGAGAATACTAGGTCGCAATGAGCAGTTCTTC. Encoded protein: CASSLRILGRNEQFF.

V is TRBV14 and J is TRBJ1-2; 9 bases line up with TRBD1. This CDR3 is 17 amino acids long. Germline V gives CDR1 SGHDN, CDR2 FVKESK. After removal of 6 bases from V and 4 bases from J, the junction contained 15 bases not matched to a gene. The chain's CDR3 is CASRILGDRALIYGYTF. CDR3 nucleotides: TGTGCCAGCAGGATTCTAGGGGACAGGGCGTTAATCTATGGCTACACCTTC. Full variable domain (rest looked up from reference TRBV14 and TRBJ1-2): EAGVTQFPSHSVIEKGQTVTLRCDPISGHDNLYWYRRVMGKEIKFLLHFVKESKQDESGMPNNRFLAERTGGTYSTLKVQPAELEDSGVYFCASRILGDRALIYGYTFGSGTRLTVV.

This clone was picked up one time. The J gene is TRBJ2-5, the V gene TRBV19, with 8 nucleotides matching TRBD2. The CDR3 has 15 residues. V dropped 5 bases and J dropped 0; count of bases not matched to a gene: 5. Germline V gene lookup returns CDR1 LNHDA and CDR2 SQIVND (reference sequence). This CDR3 is CASSPREGYQETQYF. The CDR3 DNA sequence: TGTGCCAGTAGTCCACGGGAGGGTTACCAAGAGACCCAGTACTTC.

The rearrangement joins TRBV18 to TRBJ1-5; D not resolved. The V and J ends lost 4 bases and 2 bases respectively, with 15 bases between them. Germline V gene data show CDR1 as KGHSH and CDR2 as LQKENI. The CDR3 spans 16 residues. CDR3 protein: CASSLTGSYGNQPQHF. In nucleotides, the CDR3 is TGTGCCAGCTCACTTACCGGGTCTTATGGCAATCAGCCCCAGCATTTT.

The chain has TRBV4-1 and TRBJ2-2; D remains ambiguous. V dropped 1 base and J dropped 4 bases, with 10 bases sitting between them. This CDR3 is 15 amino acids long. CDR1 is MGHRA and CDR2 is YSYEKL in the germline V gene. CDR3 in amino acids: CASSQVGSVTGELFF. CDR3 bases: TGCGCCAGCAGCCAAGTTGGGTCGGTCACCGGGGAGCTGTTTTTT.

Turning to this clone: The same CDR3 arises from other DNA sequences in this sample as well. The rearrangement joins TRBV5-4 to TRBJ1-1, with TRBD1 as a possible D gene (5 bases). V was pared by 2 bases and J by 4 bases, with 9 bases between. The CDR3 is made up of 13 amino acids. Germline CDR1 SGHNT, CDR2 YYREEE (reference sequence). Here the CDR3 DNA reads TGTGCCAGCAGCTTTCGGGGGGGCACTGAAGCTTTCTTT. Its protein product is CASSFRGGTEAFF.

The gene calls are TRBV5-4 and TRBJ2-5, with 9 nucleotides matching TRBD2. Germline assignment: CDR1 SGHNT and CDR2 YYREEE (reference sequence). The J segment lost 3 bases and the V segment lost 1 base, leaving 7 bases of the junction unmatched. This CDR3 has 16 amino acids. The CDR3 region is CASSLLVAGEKETQYF. CDR3 nucleotide sequence: TGTGCCAGCAGCTTGTTGGTAGCGGGAGAAAAAGAGACCCAGTACTTC. Full variable domain (rest looked up from reference TRBV5-4 and TRBJ2-5): ETGVTQSPTHLIKTRGQQVTLRCSSQSGHNTVSWYQQALGQGPQFIFQYYREEENGRGNFPPRFSGLQFPNYSSELNVNALELDDSALYLCASSLLVAGEKETQYFGPGTRLLVL.

This chain connects TRBV10-3 to TRBJ1-2; a weak D match, TRBD1 (6 bases). With 8 bases removed from V and 3 bases from J, the gap between germline ends came to 10 bases. Germline loops: CDR1 ENHRY, CDR2 SYGVKD. The CDR3 loop spans 12 amino acids. The CDR3 nucleotides read TGTGCCATCCGTCGGACAGACTATGGCTACACCTTC. Translated, it gives CAIRRTDYGYTF.

Regarding this clone: Other nucleotide sequences from this sample produce the same CDR3. The chain has TRBV27 and TRBJ1-4; TRBD1 aligns across 8 bases. Germline V lookup: CDR1 MNHEY, CDR2 SMNVEV (reference sequence). V lost 3 bases to trimming and J lost 8 bases; unmatched junction nucleotides: 5. The CDR3 has 14 amino acids. The CDR3 DNA reads TGTGCCAGCAGTTTGCAGGGGGCAGGAGAAAAACTGTTTTTT. Protein sequence: CASSLQGAGEKLFF.

This clone was seen more than once but under ten times. This rearrangement joins TRBV4-1 to TRBJ1-6; the D gene is possibly TRBD1 (5 bases). Trimming shortened V by 0 bases and J by 10 bases, and 16 bases separated the two germline ends. Germline V gene data show CDR1 as MGHRA and CDR2 as YSYEKL. The CDR3 is 16 residues long. The CDR3 loop is CASSQDPGQSRSPLHF. CDR3 nucleotides: TGCGCCAGCAGCCAAGATCCCGGACAATCTCGATCACCCCTCCACTTT.

Comments on this clone: At the DNA level, this CDR3 is encoded by other sequences in the same sample as well. V usage is TRBV7-2 and J usage is TRBJ2-1; 13 bases are shared with TRBD2. Germline-derived CDR1 and CDR2 are SGHTA and FQGNSA. J gave up 3 bases and V 4 bases, and 0 bases lay outside the gene matches. The CDR3 runs 15 residues. The CDR3 reads CASSWTSGSYNEQFF. Written as DNA, the CDR3 is TGTGCCAGCAGCTGGACTAGCGGGAGCTACAATGAGCAGTTCTTC.